The next 16 T cell receptor beta chains were all read from a single sample in a study of blood T cell repertoires in COVID-19. Sequencing was performed with immunoSEQ multiplex PCR; in TCRdb, only in-frame clones are kept and a portion is missing. The sample lists roughly 100,000 clones, around 88% occurring once. Sequencing input: peripheral blood. These receptors were taken from a human donor in a cohort sampled during active COVID-19.

The chain uses TRBV3-1 (or the pseudogene TRBV3-2) and TRBJ1-2, with D hard to call. Germline V gene lookup returns CDR1 LGHDT and CDR2 YNNKEL (reference sequence). V gave up 1 base and J gave up 2 bases, with 5 bases separating them. The CDR3 spans 13 residues. The CDR3 DNA reads TGTGCCAGCAGCCAAGCGGGGAACTATGGCTACACCTTC. This codes for CASSQAGNYGYTF.

The gene calls are TRBV29-1 and TRBJ2-3; unclear D gene. Germline CDR1 is SQVTM and CDR2 is ANQGSEA. The CDR3 runs to 16 residues. V was shortened by 1 base and J by 4 bases, with 18 bases between the two germline ends. The CDR3 reads CSVEGSRGSPSDTQYF. The CDR3 coding sequence is TGCAGCGTTGAAGGGTCTCGCGGCAGTCCCTCAGATACGCAGTATTTT.

V gene TRBV29-1 combines with J gene TRBJ1-2; 7 bases are shared with TRBD1. The CDR3 is made up of 12 amino acids. The V gene end was trimmed by 6 bases and the J gene end by 8 bases; junction bases not matched to a gene: 9. The V gene's germline CDR1 is SQVTM and CDR2 ANQGSEA. CDR3 residues: CSVGDSPVGYTF. The CDR3 DNA reads as TGCAGCGTGGGGGACAGCCCCGTCGGCTACACCTTC.

The genes are TRBV2 and TRBJ1-2, with 8 bases matching TRBD1. Germline CDR1 and CDR2: SNHLY and FYNNEI. The CDR3 has 13 residues. V dropped 5 bases and J dropped 4; count of bases not matched to a gene: 3. The CDR3 loop reads CASSTGGFYGYTF. CDR3 nucleotides: TGTGCCAGCAGTACAGGGGGGTTCTATGGCTACACCTTC. The full variable domain, its missing parts supplied by reference TRBV2 and TRBJ1-2, is EPEVTQTPSHQVTQMGQEVILRCVPISNHLYFYWYRQILGQKVEFLVSFYNNEISEKSEIFDDQFSVERPDGSNFTLKIRSTKLEDSAMYFCASSTGGFYGYTFGSGTRLTVV.

This chain joins TRBV7-4 and TRBJ2-1, with no clear D. Trimming took 7 bases from V and 0 from J, leaving 25 bases between them. The CDR3 has 19 residues. Germline loops: CDR1 SGHVT, CDR2 SQSDAQ. CDR3 amino acids: CASTFGSPKTLSSYNEQFF. As DNA, the CDR3 is TGTGCCAGCACCTTCGGGTCTCCCAAGACGCTGAGCTCCTACAATGAGCAGTTCTTC. Using reference TRBV7-4 and TRBJ2-1 for the parts outside the CDR3, the full variable domain is GAGVSQSPRYKVAKRGRDVALRCDSISGHVTLYWYRQTLGQGSEVLTYSQSDAQRDKSGRPSGRFSAERPERSVSTLKIQRTEQGDSAVYLCASTFGSPKTLSSYNEQFFGPGTRLTVL.

The chain joins TRBV28 to TRBJ2-3; D remains unclear. Germline CDR1 reads MDHEN; CDR2 reads SYDVKM. This CDR3 has 15 amino acids. V lost 0 bases to trimming and J lost 0 bases, with 7 bases between them. This CDR3 is CASSLWTASTDTQYF. CDR3 nucleotide sequence: TGTGCCAGCAGTTTATGGACTGCTAGCACAGATACGCAGTATTTT.

V gene TRBV5-1 combines with J gene TRBJ2-7; 10 nucleotides match TRBD1. Germline V gene sequence: CDR1 SGHRS, CDR2 YFSETQ. The J segment lost 3 bases and the V segment lost 3 bases, leaving 3 bases of the junction unmatched. This CDR3 contains 14 residues. The CDR3 DNA reads TGCGCCAGCAGCTGGGGGGACAGGGGCTACGAGCAGTACTTC. It specifies CASSWGDRGYEQYF.

J is TRBJ1-1 and V is TRBV7-2; 8 bases line up with TRBD1. The V gene's germline CDR1 is SGHTA and CDR2 FQGNSA. The CDR3 runs 14 residues. The V and J ends lost 0 bases and 5 bases, in that order; junction bases with no gene match: 2. This CDR3 reads CASSLAQGATEAFF. DNA for the CDR3: TGTGCCAGCAGCTTAGCGCAGGGGGCGACTGAAGCTTTCTTT.

The chain uses TRBV21-1 and TRBJ1-2; the table's D gene call, TRBD1, was not cross checked with the DNA. TRBV21-1 is shown as a pseudogene. The CDR3 loop spans 18 amino acids. The CDR3 DNA reads TGTGCCAGCAGCAAAAAAGGACAGGGTACCACCTCAGACTATGGCTACACCTTC. It is translated as CASSKKGQGTTSDYGYTF.

The gene calls are TRBV30 and TRBJ1-1; D is perhaps TRBD1 (6 bases). The CDR3 sequence is 14 residues long. Between the trimmed V and J ends, which lost 4 bases and 5 bases, there was a span of 17 bases. Germline-derived CDR1 and CDR2 are GTSNPN and SVGIG (reference sequence). CDR3: CAWTRTAGITEAFF. Here the CDR3 DNA reads TGTGCCTGGACCCGGACAGCCGGGATTACTGAAGCTTTCTTT.

V gene TRBV10-1 combines with J gene TRBJ2-3; 8 bases agree with TRBD2. Germline CDR1 and CDR2: WNHNN and SYGVQD (reference sequence). V lost 3 bases to trimming and J lost 5 bases; unmatched junction nucleotides: 16. The CDR3 contains 18 residues. This chain's CDR3 is CASSDTSGLITGIDTQYF. As DNA, the CDR3 is TGCGCCAGCAGTGATACTAGCGGCCTTATCACCGGAATAGATACGCAGTATTTT.

J is TRBJ2-7 and V is TRBV4-3; 11 bases fit TRBD2. V was clipped by 1 base and J by 4 bases; unmatched bases: 6. Germline V CDR1 and CDR2: LGHNA, YSLEER. The CDR3 runs to 16 residues. This CDR3 reads CASSQVLAGEIYEQYF. The CDR3 nucleotides read TGCGCCAGCAGCCAAGTACTAGCGGGAGAAATTTACGAGCAGTACTTC.

This clone was observed once. The genes are TRBV19 and TRBJ2-7, with D uncertain. From germline, CDR1 is LNHDA and CDR2 SQIVND (reference sequence). Trimming removed 3 bases from V and 5 bases from J, with 8 bases in between. This CDR3 has 12 amino acids. The CDR3 loop is CASSIPLHEQYF. CDR3 bases: TGTGCCAGTAGTATCCCCCTCCACGAGCAGTACTTC.

The V and J genes are TRBV14 and TRBJ2-7; D is unclear. This CDR3 is 15 amino acids long. Germline-derived CDR1 and CDR2 are SGHDN and FVKESK. Between the trimmed V and J ends, which lost 5 bases and 2 bases, there was a span of 16 bases. CDR3 sequence: CASSLRLGGTYEQYF. The CDR3 bases are TGTGCCAGCAGCTTGCGCCTTGGTGGTACCTACGAGCAGTACTTC.

The CDR3: CASSPHLGEPQHF. Here the CDR3 DNA reads TGTGCCAGTAGTCCCCATTTGGGAGAGCCCCAGCATTTT. V and J are TRBV19 and TRBJ1-5; D not certain. The CDR3 is made up of 13 amino acids. With 5 bases removed from V and 8 bases from J, the gap between germline ends came to 13 bases. CDR1 and CDR2 from the germline V gene are LNHDA and SQIVND (reference sequence).

The J gene is TRBJ1-1, the V gene TRBV28; 7 bases fit TRBD1. This CDR3 contains 14 residues. V lost 7 bases to trimming and J lost 4 bases; unmatched junction nucleotides: 9. The V gene's germline CDR1 is MDHEN and CDR2 SYDVKM. CDR3 in amino acids: CASISGRGFTEAFF. Written as DNA, the CDR3 is TGTGCCAGCATTTCCGGCAGGGGGTTCACTGAAGCTTTCTTT.